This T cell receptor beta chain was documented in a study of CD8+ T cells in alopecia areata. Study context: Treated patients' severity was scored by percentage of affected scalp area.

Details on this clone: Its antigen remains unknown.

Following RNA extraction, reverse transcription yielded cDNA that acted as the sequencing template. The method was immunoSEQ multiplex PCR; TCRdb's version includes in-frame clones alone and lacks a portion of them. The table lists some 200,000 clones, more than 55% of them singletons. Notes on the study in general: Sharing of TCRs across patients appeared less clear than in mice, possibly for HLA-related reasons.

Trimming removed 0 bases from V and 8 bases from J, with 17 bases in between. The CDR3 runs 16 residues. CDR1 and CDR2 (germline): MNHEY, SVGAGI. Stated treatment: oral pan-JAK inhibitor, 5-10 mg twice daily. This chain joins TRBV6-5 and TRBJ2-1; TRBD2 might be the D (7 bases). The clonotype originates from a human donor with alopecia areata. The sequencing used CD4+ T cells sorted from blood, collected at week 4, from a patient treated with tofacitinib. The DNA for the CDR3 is TGTGCCAGCAGTTACTCCTTGGTACGGGGGGCCGATGAGCAGTTCTTC. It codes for CASSYSLVRGADEQFF.